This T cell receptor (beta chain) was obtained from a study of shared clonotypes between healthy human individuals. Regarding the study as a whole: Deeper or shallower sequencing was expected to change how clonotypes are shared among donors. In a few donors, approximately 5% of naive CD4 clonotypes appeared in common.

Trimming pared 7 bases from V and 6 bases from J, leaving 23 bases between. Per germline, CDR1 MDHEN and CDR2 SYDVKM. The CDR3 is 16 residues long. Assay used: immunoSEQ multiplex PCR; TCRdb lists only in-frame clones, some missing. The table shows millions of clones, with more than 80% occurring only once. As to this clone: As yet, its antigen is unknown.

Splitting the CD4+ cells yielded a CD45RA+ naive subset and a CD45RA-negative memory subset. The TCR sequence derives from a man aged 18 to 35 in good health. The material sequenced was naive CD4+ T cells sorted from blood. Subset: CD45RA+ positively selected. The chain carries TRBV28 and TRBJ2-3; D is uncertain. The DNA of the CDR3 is TGTGCCAGCACCGACTCCCTGGGCCTTGCCGCTGATACGCAGTATTTT. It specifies CASTDSLGLAADTQYF.